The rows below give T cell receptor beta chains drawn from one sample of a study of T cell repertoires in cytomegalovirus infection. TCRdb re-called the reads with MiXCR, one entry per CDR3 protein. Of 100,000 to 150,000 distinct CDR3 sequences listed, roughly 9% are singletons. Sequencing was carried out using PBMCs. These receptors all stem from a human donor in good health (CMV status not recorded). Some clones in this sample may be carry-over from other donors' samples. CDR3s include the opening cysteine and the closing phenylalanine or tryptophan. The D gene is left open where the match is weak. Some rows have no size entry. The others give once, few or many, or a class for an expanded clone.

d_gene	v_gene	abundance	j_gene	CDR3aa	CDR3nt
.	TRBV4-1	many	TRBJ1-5	CASSQVLNQPQHF	TGCGCCAGCAGCCAAGTTTTAAATCAGCCCCAGCATTTT
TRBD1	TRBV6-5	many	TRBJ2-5	CASSVAGTGGQTQYF	TGTGCCAGCAGTGTCGCCGGGACAGGGGGCCAGACCCAGTACTTC
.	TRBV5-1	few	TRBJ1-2	CASSLGGRLDGYTF	TGCGCCAGCAGCTTGGGGGGGCGCTTAGATGGCTACACCTTC
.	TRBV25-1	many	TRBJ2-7	CASSEYGPKAQEQYF	TGTGCCAGCAGTGAATATGGGCCAAAAGCCCAAGAGCAGTACTTC
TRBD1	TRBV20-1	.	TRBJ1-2	CSAPYRGGQGNGYTF	TGCAGTGCTCCATACAGAGGGGGACAGGGCAATGGCTACACCTTC
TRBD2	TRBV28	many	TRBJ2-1	CASSPRSGGSLYNEQFF	TGTGCCAGCAGTCCCAGGAGCGGGGGGTCACTTTACAATGAGCAGTTCTTC
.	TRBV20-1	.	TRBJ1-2	CSAPGAITRGYTF	TGCAGTGCCCCCGGGGCGATTACCCGGGGCTACACCTTC
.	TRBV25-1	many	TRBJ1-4	CASSESGVIKEKLFF	TGTGCCAGCAGTGAATCTGGGGTGATCAAGGAAAAACTGTTTTTT
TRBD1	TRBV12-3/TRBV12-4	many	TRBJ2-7	CASSFRAGTGLYEQYF	TGTGCCAGCAGTTTTAGAGCGGGGACAGGGCTCTACGAGCAGTACTTC
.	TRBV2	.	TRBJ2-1	CASSEVNEQFF	TGTGCCAGCAGTGAAGTCAATGAGCAGTTCTTC
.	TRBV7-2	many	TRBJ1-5	CASSLRDSNQPQHF	TGTGCCAGCAGCTTAAGGGACAGCAATCAGCCCCAGCATTTT
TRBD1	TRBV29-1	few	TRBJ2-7	CSVRDRTYEQYF	TGCAGCGTCCGGGACAGAACCTACGAGCAGTACTTC
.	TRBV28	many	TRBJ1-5	CASSFERERQPQHF	TGTGCCAGCAGTTTCGAGAGGGAGCGTCAGCCCCAGCATTTT
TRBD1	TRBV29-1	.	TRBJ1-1	CSAWDRTMNTEAFF	TGCAGCGCCTGGGACAGGACCATGAACACTGAAGCTTTCTTT
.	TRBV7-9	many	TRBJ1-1	CAGGQPNTEAFF	TGTGCTGGGGGGCAGCCTAACACTGAAGCTTTCTTT
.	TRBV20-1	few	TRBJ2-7	CSVEGRDYEQYF	TGCAGTGTGGAGGGACGGGACTACGAGCAGTACTTC
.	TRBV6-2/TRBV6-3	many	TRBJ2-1	CASRGPSYNEQFF	TGTGCCAGCAGGGGACCCTCCTACAATGAGCAGTTCTTC
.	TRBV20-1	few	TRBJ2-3	CSAPTPDTQYF	TGCAGTGCCCCGACTCCAGATACGCAGTATTTT
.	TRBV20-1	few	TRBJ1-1	CSVTHTEAFF	TGCAGTGTAACCCACACTGAAGCTTTCTTT
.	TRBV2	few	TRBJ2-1	CASSPRRQSSYNEQFF	TGTGCCAGCAGTCCCCGTAGGCAGAGCTCCTACAATGAGCAGTTCTTC
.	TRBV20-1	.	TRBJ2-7	CSATGSESYEQYF	TGCAGTGCTACAGGGAGTGAATCCTACGAGCAGTACTTC
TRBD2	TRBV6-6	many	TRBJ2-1	CASSSGLAGGYDSSYNEQFF	TGTGCCAGCAGTTCGGGACTAGCGGGGGGGTATGATAGCTCCTACAATGAGCAGTTCTTC
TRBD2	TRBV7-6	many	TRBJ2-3	CASSLVAGAPDTQYF	TGTGCCAGCAGCTTAGTAGCGGGGGCCCCTGATACGCAGTATTTT
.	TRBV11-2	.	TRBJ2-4	CASSLGQPNIAKNIQYF	TGTGCCAGCAGCTTAGGACAGCCAAATATAGCCAAAAACATTCAGTACTTC
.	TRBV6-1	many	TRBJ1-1	CASSYTGTYTEAFF	TGTGCCAGCAGTTATACAGGGACTTACACTGAAGCTTTCTTT
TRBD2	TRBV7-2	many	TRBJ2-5	CASTPWGGQETQYF	TGTGCCAGCACCCCCTGGGGGGGCCAAGAGACCCAGTACTTC
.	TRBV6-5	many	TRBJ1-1	CASSYSMFLGQVNTEAFF	TGTGCCAGCAGTTACTCGATGTTCTTAGGGCAGGTGAACACTGAAGCTTTCTTT
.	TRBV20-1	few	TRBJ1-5	CSARSPNSNQPQHF	TGCAGTGCTAGATCTCCAAATAGCAATCAGCCCCAGCATTTT
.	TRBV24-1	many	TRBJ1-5	CATSDWRLGGILDQPQHF	TGTGCCACCAGTGATTGGCGCTTGGGAGGAATCTTGGATCAGCCCCAGCATTTT
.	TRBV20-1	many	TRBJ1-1	CSARVSRHANTEAFF	TGCAGTGCTAGAGTAAGTAGACACGCGAACACTGAAGCTTTCTTT
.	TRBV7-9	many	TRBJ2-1	CASSQGHGSSYNEQFF	TGTGCCAGCAGCCAGGGGCACGGGAGCTCCTACAATGAGCAGTTCTTC
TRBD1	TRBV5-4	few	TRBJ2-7	CASSFGTGAYEQYF	TGTGCCAGCAGCTTCGGGACAGGGGCTTACGAGCAGTACTTC
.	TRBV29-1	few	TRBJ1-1	CSGELGIGTEAFF	TGCAGCGGTGAATTGGGGATCGGCACTGAAGCTTTCTTT
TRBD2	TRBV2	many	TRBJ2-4	CASRGGSGGENIQYF	TGTGCCAGCAGAGGGGGGAGCGGGGGGGAAAACATTCAGTACTTC
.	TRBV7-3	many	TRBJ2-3	CASSLTGVSTDTQYF	TGTGCCAGCAGCTTAACCGGGGTTAGCACAGATACGCAGTATTTT
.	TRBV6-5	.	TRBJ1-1	CASSYGRDLNTEAFF	TGTGCCAGCAGTTACGGGAGAGACCTGAACACTGAAGCTTTCTTT
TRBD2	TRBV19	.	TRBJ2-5	CASTSTTSGGQETQYF	TGTGCCAGTACCTCAACGACTAGCGGGGGACAAGAGACCCAGTACTTC
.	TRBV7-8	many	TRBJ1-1	CASMRGLNTEAFF	TGTGCCAGCATGAGGGGGTTGAACACTGAAGCTTTCTTT
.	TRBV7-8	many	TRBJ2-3	CASSLALATDTQYF	TGTGCCAGCAGCTTAGCACTAGCCACAGATACGCAGTATTTT
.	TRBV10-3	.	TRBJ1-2	CAISESEEGYTF	TGTGCCATCAGTGAGTCGGAGGAGGGCTACACCTTC
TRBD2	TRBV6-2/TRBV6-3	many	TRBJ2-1	CASSAMGLGTYNEQFF	TGTGCCAGCAGCGCGATGGGACTAGGGACCTACAATGAGCAGTTCTTC
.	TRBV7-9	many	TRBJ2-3	CASSSIRITDTQYF	TGTGCCAGCAGCTCGATCAGGATCACAGATACGCAGTATTTT
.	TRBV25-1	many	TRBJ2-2	CATSHRENTGELFF	TGTGCCACCTCCCACAGGGAGAACACCGGGGAGCTGTTTTTT
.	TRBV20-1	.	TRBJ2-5	CSAVVGETQYF	TGCAGTGCTGTGGTGGGAGAGACCCAGTACTTC
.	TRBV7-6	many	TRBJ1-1	CASSLVSRDAGGAFF	TGTGCCAGCAGCTTAGTCAGCCGGGACGCCGGGGGAGCTTTCTTT
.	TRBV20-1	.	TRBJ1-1	CSARWGGRTEAFF	TGCAGTGCTAGATGGGGGGGCAGAACTGAAGCTTTCTTT
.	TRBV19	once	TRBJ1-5	CASSILGIGQPQHF	TGTGCCAGTAGTATTCTTGGGATTGGACAGCCCCAGCATTTT
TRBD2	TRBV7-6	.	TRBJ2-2	CAIAGGGAAGELFF	TGTGCCATCGCGGGCGGGGGGGCGGCCGGGGAGCTGTTTTTT
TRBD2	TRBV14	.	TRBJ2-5	CASSRLAGAQETQYF	TGTGCCAGCAGCCGGTTAGCGGGGGCTCAAGAGACCCAGTACTTC
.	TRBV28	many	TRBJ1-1	CASSYVENTEAFF	TGTGCCAGCAGTTATGTGGAGAACACTGAAGCTTTCTTT